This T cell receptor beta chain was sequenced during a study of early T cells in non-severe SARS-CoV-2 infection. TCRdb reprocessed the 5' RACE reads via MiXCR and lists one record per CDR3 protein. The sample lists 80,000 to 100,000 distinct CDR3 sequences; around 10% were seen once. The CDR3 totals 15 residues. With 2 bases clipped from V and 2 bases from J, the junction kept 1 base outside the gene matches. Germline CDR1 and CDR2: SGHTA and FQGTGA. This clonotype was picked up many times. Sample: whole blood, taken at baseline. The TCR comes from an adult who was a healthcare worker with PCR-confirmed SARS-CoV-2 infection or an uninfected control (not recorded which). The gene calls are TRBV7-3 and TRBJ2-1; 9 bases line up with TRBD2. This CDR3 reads CASSLSSGTYNEQFF. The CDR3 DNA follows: TGTGCCAGCAGCTTATCTAGCGGGACCTACAATGAGCAGTTCTTC.